Below, 26 T cell receptor beta chains from the same sample are listed, as sequenced in a study of regulatory T cells in long-lasting Graves disease. Through Arm-PCR of CDR3 regions and iRepertoire HTBI primers, TCR beta libraries were built. From the multiplex PCR reads, TCRdb called clonotypes with MiXCR, one entry per CDR3 protein. Found here are 350,000 to 500,000 distinct CDR3 sequences, 11% to 15% of them singletons; the top ten hold approximately 19%. Indicated time point: newly diagnosed GD, antithyroid drugs for less than 3 months. Generation of the TCR library employed RNA extracted from PBMCs. These data were also reused for a study on T cells in Graves' hyperthyroidism and ophthalmopathy.

The sequencing here drew on peripheral blood mononuclear cells (PBMCs), taken at new diagnosis, from a patient treated with antithyroid drugs. Receptors originate from a woman aged 45 to 65 with Graves disease.

This clonotype was seen more than once but under ten times. This chain uses TRBV28 with TRBJ2-1; a possible D gene is TRBD1 (6 bases). Germline V CDR1 and CDR2: MDHEN, SYDVKM. The ends were cut back, 1 base at V and 0 bases at J, with 13 bases in the middle. The CDR3 extends over 17 amino acids. CDR3 region: CASSLSWGPSSYNEQFF. In DNA form, the CDR3 reads TGTGCCAGCAGTTTATCCTGGGGGCCGAGCTCCTACAATGAGCAGTTCTTC.

This clonotype was observed many times. The CDR3 sequence: CASSPPTSPQETQYF. In DNA form, the CDR3 reads TGTGCCAGCTCACCACCGACCTCGCCCCAAGAGACCCAGTACTTC. The V and J genes are TRBV18 and TRBJ2-5; D uncertain. V was cut by 0 bases and J by 1 base, with 9 bases left in between. Germline values: CDR1 KGHSH, CDR2 LQKENI. The CDR3 is 15 amino acids. Full variable domain (outside the CDR3, taken from reference TRBV18 and TRBJ2-5): NAGVMQNPRHLVRRRGQEARLRCSPMKGHSHVYWYRQLPEEGLKFMVYLQKENIIDESGMPKERFSAEFPKEGPSILRIQQVVRGDSAAYFCASSPPTSPQETQYFGPGTRLLVL.

A note on this clonotype: A much more abundant neighbour one base away suggests this may be a read error. This rearrangement joins TRBV6-1 to TRBJ2-3, with D perhaps matching TRBD2 (5 bases). Germline V gene lookup returns CDR1 MNHNS and CDR2 SASEGT. The germline V and J ends were trimmed by 8 bases and 0 bases, with 15 bases remaining between them. The length of the CDR3 is 15 residues. DNA of the CDR3: TGTGCCAGCGCCCCAGCCGGGGAAAGCACAGATACGCAGTATTTT. Protein product: CASAPAGESTDTQYF.

The gene calls are TRBV29-1 and TRBJ2-7; 7 positions agree with TRBD2. Per germline, CDR1 SQVTM and CDR2 ANQGSEA. After removal of 3 bases from V and 1 base from J, the junction contained 3 bases not matched to a gene. The CDR3 contains 13 residues. This CDR3 is CSVDWGGSYEQYF. CDR3 in DNA: TGCAGCGTTGATTGGGGAGGGTCCTACGAGCAGTACTTC.

The chain recombines TRBV24-1 with TRBJ2-2; 8 bases are shared with TRBD2. Germline V lookup: CDR1 KGHDR, CDR2 SFDVKD. V was clipped by 5 bases and J by 4 bases; unmatched bases: 8. The CDR3 extends over 16 amino acids. Here the CDR3 reads CATSVTGTSPTGELFF. DNA of the CDR3: TGTGCCACCAGTGTCACCGGGACTAGTCCCACCGGGGAGCTGTTTTTT.

This clonotype was counted at least ten times. This chain joins TRBV3-1 and TRBJ2-1; 7 bases align to TRBD2. J gave up 7 bases and V 3 bases, and 9 bases lay outside the gene matches. Germline lookup yields CDR1 LGHDT and CDR2 YNNKEL (reference sequence). The CDR3 consists of 15 residues. CDR3 sequence: CASSQLGEGRNEQFF. In DNA, the CDR3 is TGTGCCAGCAGCCAGTTGGGGGAGGGCAGGAATGAGCAGTTCTTC.

The V call is TRBV9, the J call TRBJ2-1; TRBD2 matches 13 bases. The CDR3 is made up of 14 amino acids. In germline, CDR1 is SGDLS, CDR2 YYNGEE. V gave up 2 bases and J gave up 14 bases; unmatched junction bases: 7. For the CDR3, the DNA is TGTGCCAGCAGCGTCGGACTAGCGGGAGATCAAAAGTTCTTC. This gives the protein CASSVGLAGDQKFF. Supplemented by reference TRBV9 and TRBJ2-1, the full variable domain reads DSGVTQTPKHLITATGQRVTLRCSPRSGDLSVYWYQQSLDQGLQFLIQYYNGEERAKGNILERFSAQQFPDLHSELNLSSLELGDSALYFCASSVGLAGDQKFFGPGTRLTVL.

This rearrangement joins TRBV7-9 to TRBJ1-2; 11 bases agree with TRBD1. This CDR3 is built from 12 residues. Germline-derived CDR1 and CDR2 are SEHNR and FQNEAQ (reference sequence). V was clipped by 5 bases and J by 14 bases; unmatched bases: 7. CDR3 protein: CASSADRGRSTF. CDR3 nucleotides: TGTGCCAGCAGCGCGGACAGGGGGCGGTCTACCTTC.

This clonotype was detected only a few times. The V and J genes are TRBV9 and TRBJ1-5; D gene uncertain. The V end lost 4 bases, the J end lost 3 bases, and 11 bases lay between the germline ends. Germline V gene data show CDR1 as SGDLS and CDR2 as YYNGEE. The CDR3 covers 14 residues. CDR3 nucleotide sequence: TGTGCCAGCAGCCCCAATGGGGTCAATCAGCCCCAGCATTTT. Translation gives CASSPNGVNQPQHF.

This clonotype was seen repeatedly, ten times or more. This chain uses TRBV5-1 with TRBJ2-3; D gene uncertain. Germline assignment: CDR1 SGHRS and CDR2 YFSETQ. V was trimmed by 0 bases and J by 6 bases, leaving 14 bases between them. This CDR3 has 15 residues. DNA of the CDR3: TGCGCCAGCAGCTTGGCCATTGAAATTGGGGATACGCAGTATTTT. It translates to CASSLAIEIGDTQYF. Variable domain in full (rest from reference TRBV5-1 and TRBJ2-3): KAGVTQTPRYLIKTRGQQVTLSCSPISGHRSVSWYQQTPGQGLQFLFEYFSETQRNKGNFPGRFSGRQFSNSRSEMNVSTLELGDSALYLCASSLAIEIGDTQYFGPGTRLTVL.

This CDR3 is CATRTGTYNEQFF. The CDR3 DNA reads TGTGCCACCAGGACAGGGACTTACAATGAGCAGTTCTTC. The chain couples TRBV28 to TRBJ2-1, with 8 bases fitting TRBD1. J was trimmed by 4 bases and V by 10 bases; bases with no gene match: 6. CDR1 and CDR2 from the germline V gene are MDHEN and SYDVKM. The CDR3 has 13 amino acids.

In its sample, this clonotype was seen a few times. V is TRBV12-5 and J is TRBJ2-4; 10 bases map to TRBD2. The CDR3 is 17 amino acids. V lost 2 bases to trimming and J lost 0 bases; unmatched junction nucleotides: 4. CDR1 and CDR2 from the germline V gene are LGHNT and FRNRAP. For the CDR3, the DNA is TGTGCTAGTGGTTTGACCCAGCGGGAGGGAGCCAAAAACATTCAGTACTTC. Its protein is CASGLTQREGAKNIQYF.

In the case of this clonotype: One base away lies a much larger clone, so this may be a sequencing read error. This chain joins TRBV3-1 and TRBJ2-3; 13 bases match TRBD2. This CDR3 contains 16 residues. Per the germline V gene, CDR1 is LGHDT and CDR2 is YNNKEL (reference sequence). J gave up 4 bases and V 3 bases, and 4 bases lay outside the gene matches. CDR3 amino acids: CASSHPGLAGADTQYF. CDR3 bases: TGTGCCAGCAGCCATCCCGGACTAGCGGGAGCAGATACGCAGTATTTT.

Ten or more counts support this clonotype. The chain uses TRBV7-9 and TRBJ2-1; unclear D gene. The V gene lost 1 base and the J gene lost 10 bases, with 8 bases spanning the gap. The germline gives CDR1 SEHNR, CDR2 FQNEAQ (reference sequence). The CDR3 has 12 residues. The CDR3 here is CASSLGPREQFF. The CDR3 DNA reads TGTGCCAGCAGCTTAGGGCCACGCGAGCAGTTCTTC.

In this sample, this clonotype turned up a few times. A much larger clone lies a single base off, so this may be a read error. J is TRBJ2-2 and V is TRBV11-3; 8 bases are shared with TRBD1. Germline trimming cut 5 bases from V and 4 bases from J; bases unmatched to any gene: 9. CDR1 is SGHNT, CDR2 YENEEA, per germline. The CDR3 extends over 16 amino acids. Here the CDR3 reads CASSGPTGASTGELFF. CDR3 in DNA: TGTGCCAGCAGCGGCCCGACAGGGGCGAGCACCGGGGAGCTGTTTTTT. Drawing the rest from reference TRBV11-3 and TRBJ2-2, the complete variable domain is EAGVVQSPRYKIIEKKQPVAFWCNPISGHNTLYWYLQNLGQGPELLIRYENEEAVDDSQLPKDRFSAERLKGVDSTLKIQPAELGDSAVYLCASSGPTGASTGELFFGEGSRLTVL.

The V call is TRBV5-1, the J call TRBJ2-1; 9 nucleotides line up with TRBD1. Trimming at V came to 4 bases and at J to 4 bases, leaving 9 bases not matched to a gene. Germline CDR1 reads SGHRS; CDR2 reads YFSETQ. This CDR3 is 16 amino acids long. The CDR3 sequence is CASSTGQGILYNEQFF. CDR3 nucleotides: TGCGCCAGCAGCACAGGACAGGGGATTTTGTACAATGAGCAGTTCTTC.

This clonotype was picked up a small number of times. The gene calls are TRBV5-1 and TRBJ2-1; D remains ambiguous. The CDR3 has 15 amino acids. Trimming stripped 4 bases from V and 9 bases from J, with 20 bases between. Looked up from germline, CDR1 is SGHRS and CDR2 is YFSETQ. CDR3 residues: CASSISPGRGGEQFF. The CDR3 DNA reads TGCGCCAGCAGCATCTCCCCCGGCCGAGGCGGTGAGCAGTTCTTC.

There are many counts of this clonotype. The chain employs TRBV6-2 or TRBV6-3 and TRBJ2-1; 11 nucleotides align to TRBD2. Trimming cost V 8 bases and J 1 base; bases outside gene matches: 10. CDR3 size: 17 residues. CDR1 MNHEY and CDR2 SVGEGT come from the germline V gene. In DNA form, the CDR3 reads TGTGCCAGCGGAAAGACCCGACTAGCGGGGTCCTACAATGAGCAGTTCTTC. Encoded protein: CASGKTRLAGSYNEQFF.

This chain joins TRBV20-1 and TRBJ2-1, with 10 nucleotides matching TRBD2. Germline lookup yields CDR1 DFQATT and CDR2 SNEGSKA (reference sequence). V lost 5 bases to trimming and J lost 1 base; unmatched junction nucleotides: 8. This CDR3 comprises 16 residues. The CDR3 coding sequence is TGCAGTGCTCCGGGGGGACTAGCGAATTCCTACAATGAGCAGTTCTTC. Translated: CSAPGGLANSYNEQFF.

This clonotype was counted many times. The J gene is TRBJ2-2, the V gene TRBV2, with 9 bases matching TRBD1. From germline, CDR1 is SNHLY and CDR2 FYNNEI. The CDR3 is 15 amino acids. V shed 3 bases and J 4 bases; nucleotides not matched to a gene: 3. The CDR3 spells CASSEGQGITGELFF. CDR3 in DNA: TGTGCCAGCAGTGAGGGACAGGGCATCACCGGGGAGCTGTTTTTT.

This clonotype was counted a few times. This chain connects TRBV30 to TRBJ1-6; no clear D gene. CDR1 is GTSNPN and CDR2 is SVGIG in the germline V gene (reference sequence). This CDR3 comprises 12 residues. V was trimmed by 0 bases and J by 9 bases, leaving 6 bases between them. CDR3 in DNA: TGTGCCTGGAGTGTACGGGTTTCACCCCTCCACTTT. Protein: CAWSVRVSPLHF. The complete variable domain, with remaining parts taken from reference TRBV30 and TRBJ1-6, reads SQTIHQWPATLVQPVGSPLSLECTVEGTSNPNLYWYRQAAGRGLQLLFYSVGIGQISSEVPQNLSASRPQDRQFILSSKKLLLSDSGFYLCAWSVRVSPLHFGNGTRLTVT.

V and J are TRBV4-1 and TRBJ1-1; 9 positions agree with TRBD1. Germline lookup yields CDR1 MGHRA and CDR2 YSYEKL. The V segment lost 8 bases and the J segment 4 bases; nucleotides outside the gene matches: 11. The CDR3 length is 15 residues. Written as DNA, the CDR3 is TGCGCCAGCCACCCAGGGATGACAGGGGGCACTGAAGCTTTCTTT. This gives the protein CASHPGMTGGTEAFF.

This clonotype was counted ten times or more. The chain is built from TRBV29-1 and TRBJ2-7; D possibly corresponds to TRBD2 (6 bases). CDR3 length: 12 residues. The germline gives CDR1 SQVTM, CDR2 ANQGSEA. V dropped 6 bases and J dropped 0 bases, with 9 bases sitting between them. CDR3 DNA sequence: TGCAGCGTGGGGACTTTCTCCTACGAGCAGTACTTC. Translation gives CSVGTFSYEQYF.

This clonotype was seen repeatedly, ten times or more. This chain joins TRBV30 and TRBJ2-2, with unresolved D. CDR3 length: 13 amino acids. The V gene's germline CDR1 is GTSNPN and CDR2 SVGIG (reference sequence). Trimming removed 4 bases at V and 0 bases at J, with 6 bases between. The CDR3 nucleotides are TGTGCCTGGACAGAAGCGAACACCGGGGAGCTGTTTTTT. This encodes CAWTEANTGELFF.

The genes are TRBV12-3 or TRBV12-4 and TRBJ1-5, with 9 bases fitting TRBD1. The CDR3 extends over 17 amino acids. V shed 3 bases and J 4 bases; nucleotides not matched to a gene: 10. The CDR3 sequence is CASSFRWGQGGNQPQHF. CDR3 nucleotides: TGTGCCAGCAGTTTCCGGTGGGGACAGGGTGGAAATCAGCCCCAGCATTTT.

The chain carries TRBV24-1 and TRBJ2-7; perhaps TRBD1 as D (6 bases). Germline CDR1 and CDR2: KGHDR and SFDVKD. The length of the CDR3 is 13 residues. V was shortened by 4 bases and J by 2 bases, with 8 bases between the two germline ends. The CDR3 coding sequence is TGTGCCACCAGTGAGGGACAAACCTACGAGCAGTACTTC. Translation: CATSEGQTYEQYF.